Below are 16 T cell receptor beta chains sequenced from a single sample in a study of early stage breast cancer tumors. TCRdb keeps only in-frame clones here, not all; method: immunoSEQ multiplex PCR. The table lists 60,000 to 80,000 clones, roughly 84% of them singletons. The sequenced sample consisted of blood. These receptors were collected from a person in their sixties or seventies with breast cancer.

This chain connects TRBV28 to TRBJ1-5; no firm D call. The V gene lost 6 bases and the J gene lost 0 bases, with 15 bases spanning the gap. Per germline, CDR1 MDHEN and CDR2 SYDVKM. The CDR3 is 16 amino acids. The CDR3 region has the DNA TGTGCCAGCAGCTTCCAACTGGGAGCTAGCAATCAGCCCCAGCATTTT. Amino acid sequence: CASSFQLGASNQPQHF.

This rearrangement joins TRBV5-8 to TRBJ2-2; TRBD1 aligns across 7 bases. The CDR3 covers 15 residues. The junction had 3 bases not matched to a gene; V was cut back by 0 bases and J by 4 bases. CDR1 and CDR2 from the germline V gene are SGHTS and YDEGEE. The CDR3: CASSLGQGFTGELFF. The CDR3 region has the DNA TGTGCCAGCAGCTTGGGACAGGGATTCACCGGGGAGCTGTTTTTT.

This clone came up once. The chain recombines TRBV30 with TRBJ1-2, with a tentative D call TRBD1 (5 bases). Germline V CDR1 and CDR2: GTSNPN, SVGIG (reference sequence). V lost 2 bases, J lost 6 bases, and 7 bases lay in between. CDR3 size: 11 residues. The CDR3 sequence is CAWSSGDGYTF. CDR3 DNA: TGTGCCTGGAGTTCGGGGGATGGCTACACCTTC.

This clone was seen just once. The V call is TRBV15, the J call TRBJ2-5; perhaps TRBD1 as D (6 bases). CDR1 is LNHNV, CDR2 YYDKDF, per germline (reference sequence). V was shortened by 2 bases and J by 3 bases, with 7 bases between the two germline ends. The CDR3 length is 13 residues. The chain's CDR3 is CATSRYREETQYF. CDR3 sequence (DNA): TGTGCCACCAGCAGATACAGGGAAGAGACCCAGTACTTC. Filled out from reference TRBV15 and TRBJ2-5, the complete variable domain reads DAMVIQNPRYQVTQFGKPVTLSCSQTLNHNVMYWYQQKSSQAPKLLFHYYDKDFNNEADTPDNFQSRRPNTSFCFLDIRSPGLGDTAMYLCATSRYREETQYFGPGTRLLVL.

This chain connects TRBV5-1 to TRBJ2-1; D unclear. V lost 0 bases to trimming and J lost 7 bases, with 14 bases between them. Germline CDR1 SGHRS, CDR2 YFSETQ. This CDR3 is built from 15 residues. The CDR3 reads CASSLVGLPQNEQFF. For the CDR3, the DNA is TGCGCCAGCAGCTTGGTAGGGCTGCCTCAGAATGAGCAGTTCTTC.

The V gene is TRBV5-1, the J gene TRBJ1-2; tentative D call: TRBD1 (5 bases). Trimming cost V 3 bases and J 1 base, with 10 bases left between them. The CDR3 has 14 amino acids. Germline values: CDR1 SGHRS, CDR2 YFSETQ. For the CDR3, the DNA is TGCGCCAGCAGCTCACTACAGGATAACTATGGCTACACCTTC. Protein sequence: CASSSLQDNYGYTF.

The rearrangement links TRBV11-2 to TRBJ2-1, with 8 bases matching TRBD2. The CDR3 is made up of 16 amino acids. CDR1 is SGHAT, CDR2 FQNNGV, per germline. J lost 5 bases, V lost 6 bases, and 12 bases had no gene match. The CDR3 is CASSPWTSFLDNEQFF. CDR3 coding DNA: TGTGCCAGCAGTCCCTGGACTAGCTTTTTGGACAATGAGCAGTTCTTC.

This chain uses TRBV9 with TRBJ1-2; no firm D call. The germline gives CDR1 SGDLS, CDR2 YYNGEE. V was trimmed by 4 bases and J by 8 bases, leaving 15 bases between them. The CDR3 has 13 residues. Here the CDR3 DNA reads TGTGCCAGCAGCCTCATCATAGGAGAAGGCTACACCTTC. Protein: CASSLIIGEGYTF.

This clone was counted only a few times. This chain links TRBV18 with TRBJ1-6; D remains unclear. V shed 6 bases and J shed 13 bases, with 10 bases lying between them. Germline V gene data show CDR1 as KGHSH and CDR2 as LQKENI. The CDR3 has 11 residues. For the CDR3, the DNA is TGTGCCAGCTCCGCTACCGGGCCCCTCCACTTT. Amino acid sequence: CASSATGPLHF.

The chain combines TRBV11-2 with TRBJ1-4, with 7 nucleotides matching TRBD1. This CDR3 has 15 residues. The V and J ends lost 5 bases and 7 bases, in that order; junction bases with no gene match: 10. Germline values: CDR1 SGHAT, CDR2 FQNNGV. The DNA of the CDR3 is TGTGCCAGCAGCCCTCGACAGGGAGATGGTGAAAAACTGTTTTTT. It yields the protein CASSPRQGDGEKLFF.

This chain joins TRBV5-1 and TRBJ2-7; TRBD1 matches 7 bases. Germline V gene data show CDR1 as SGHRS and CDR2 as YFSETQ. Unmatched junction bases numbered 4, after V lost 4 bases and J lost 0 bases. This CDR3 comprises 14 residues. The chain's CDR3 is CASSEPGGSYEQYF. The DNA of the CDR3 is TGCGCCAGCAGCGAACCAGGGGGCTCCTACGAGCAGTACTTC.

This sequence joins TRBV7-2 and TRBJ2-2; D may be TRBD1 or TRBD2 (6 bases each). This CDR3 contains 15 residues. The V end was cut by 5 bases, the J end by 7 bases, with 17 bases between. The germline CDR1 and CDR2 sequences are SGHTA and FQGNSA. CDR3 sequence: CASSPMGGAYGELFF. The CDR3 DNA follows: TGTGCCAGCAGCCCCATGGGGGGCGCGTACGGGGAGCTGTTTTTT.

The chain is built from TRBV5-1 and TRBJ2-7; tentatively, D is TRBD2 (5 bases). V was shortened by 7 bases and J by 1 base, with 18 bases between the two germline ends. The length of the CDR3 is 15 residues. CDR1 is SGHRS and CDR2 is YFSETQ in the germline V gene. The CDR3 spells CASAGGTGRSYEQYF. In DNA, the CDR3 is TGCGCCAGCGCTGGAGGTACCGGCAGGTCCTACGAGCAGTACTTC.

The V gene is TRBV7-9, the J gene TRBJ1-2; D possibly corresponds to TRBD1 (5 bases). The V gene's germline CDR1 is SEHNR and CDR2 FQNEAQ (reference sequence). Trimming cost V 5 bases and J 3 bases, with 10 bases left between them. The CDR3 loop spans 13 amino acids. The CDR3 sequence is CASSHWGDYGYTF. Written as DNA, the CDR3 is TGTGCCAGCAGCCACTGGGGGGACTATGGCTACACCTTC.

This clone appeared a few times. J is TRBJ1-2 and V is TRBV2; D is unresolved. Trimming removed 8 bases from V and 7 bases from J, with 14 bases in between. Germline CDR1 and CDR2: SNHLY and FYNNEI. This CDR3 comprises 12 residues. The CDR3 loop is CASSRRESGYTF. CDR3 DNA: TGTGCCAGCTCCAGAAGGGAGTCTGGCTACACCTTC.

The genes are TRBV5-1 and TRBJ2-5; 8 bases fit TRBD2. Germline V CDR1 and CDR2: SGHRS, YFSETQ. This CDR3 spans 16 amino acids. J was trimmed by 4 bases and V by 0 bases; bases with no gene match: 8. The CDR3 protein is CASSLAGLAGPETQYF. In DNA form, the CDR3 reads TGCGCCAGCAGCTTGGCGGGTCTAGCGGGTCCAGAGACCCAGTACTTC.